These 13 T cell receptor beta chains were all obtained from the same sample, sequenced in a study of cytotoxic CD8 clonotypes in ibrutinib-treated CLL. Assay used: immunoSEQ multiplex PCR; TCRdb lists only in-frame clones, some missing. The sample carries approximately 350,000 clones, 67% recorded once. Sequenced here: PBMCs, sampled after 36 months of ibrutinib treatment. These receptors came from a human donor with chronic lymphocytic leukemia.

This chain joins TRBV29-1 and TRBJ1-2, with TRBD1 matching 8 bases. The CDR3 sequence is 13 residues long. CDR1 is SQVTM, CDR2 ANQGSEA, per germline. Unmatched junction bases numbered 8, after V lost 3 bases and J lost 8 bases. The CDR3 loop reads CSVDGQGAKGYTF. The CDR3 nucleotides read TGCAGCGTTGATGGTCAGGGGGCGAAGGGCTACACCTTC.

The rearrangement links TRBV6-5 to TRBJ2-7; weak D call: TRBD2 (6 bases). Germline V gives CDR1 MNHEY, CDR2 SVGAGI. V was cut by 0 bases and J by 0 bases, with 6 bases left in between. The CDR3 is made up of 14 amino acids. The CDR3 is CASSYSSGSYEQYF. The DNA for the CDR3 is TGTGCCAGCAGTTACTCTAGCGGCTCCTACGAGCAGTACTTC.

The chain links TRBV6-5 to TRBJ1-4; D is perhaps TRBD1 (6 bases). The CDR3 sequence is 14 residues long. In germline, CDR1 is MNHEY, CDR2 SVGAGI. V dropped 2 bases and J dropped 4 bases, with 8 bases sitting between them. CDR3 sequence reads: CASSYQGNNEKLFF. The CDR3 coding sequence is TGTGCCAGCAGTTACCAGGGGAATAATGAAAAACTGTTTTTT.

This clone showed up just once. V and J are TRBV12-5 and TRBJ1-4, with D possibly matching TRBD1 (6 bases). The CDR3 spans 16 residues. CDR1 is LGHNT and CDR2 is FRNRAP in the germline V gene. The V and J ends lost 0 bases and 6 bases respectively, with 14 bases between them. CDR3 in amino acids: CASGLVLGRGYEKLFF. The CDR3 DNA reads TGTGCTAGTGGTTTGGTACTAGGTAGGGGGTATGAAAAACTGTTTTTT.

This chain links TRBV29-1 with TRBJ2-1; D remains unclear. This CDR3 region has 10 residues. Trimming left V 7 bases short and J 8 bases short, with 9 bases between. The germline V gene has CDR1 SQVTM and CDR2 ANQGSEA. The DNA for the CDR3 is TGCAGCGCACGCCGGTATGAGCAGTTCTTC. Translating gives CSARRYEQFF.

The chain has TRBV10-2 and TRBJ2-1, with 12 bases aligning to TRBD2. CDR1 and CDR2 from the germline V gene are WSHSY and SAAADI. The CDR3 covers 14 residues. Trimming at V came to 8 bases and at J to 4 bases, leaving 3 bases not matched to a gene. The CDR3 bases are TGCGCCAGCGCGACTAGCGGGGGATACAATGAGCAGTTCTTC. It translates to CASATSGGYNEQFF.

V is TRBV7-9 and J is TRBJ1-6; perhaps TRBD1 as D (6 bases). V was shortened by 5 bases and J by 10 bases, with 15 bases between the two germline ends. The CDR3 is made up of 14 amino acids. CDR1 SEHNR and CDR2 FQNEAQ come from the germline V gene (reference sequence). CDR3 in amino acids: CASSLRGGGSPLHF. The CDR3 DNA is TGTGCCAGCAGCCTCAGGGGCGGGGGGTCACCCCTCCACTTT.

The V call is TRBV9, the J call TRBJ2-6, with D hard to call. Germline-derived CDR1 and CDR2 are SGDLS and YYNGEE. V was shortened by 3 bases and J by 4 bases, with 14 bases between the two germline ends. The CDR3 loop spans 16 amino acids. The CDR3 DNA reads as TGTGCCAGCAGCGACCGGGCCACCCCCGGGGCCAACGTCCTGACTTTC. Its translation is CASSDRATPGANVLTF.

The chain uses TRBV5-1 and TRBJ2-5, with D perhaps being TRBD1 or TRBD2 (5 bases each). Trimming left V 4 bases short and J 3 bases short, with 19 bases between. The CDR3 is 16 residues long. Germline V gene lookup returns CDR1 SGHRS and CDR2 YFSETQ. CDR3 loop: CASSPGSGWREETQYF. DNA for the CDR3: TGCGCCAGCAGCCCGGGGTCAGGGTGGCGGGAAGAGACCCAGTACTTC.

This clone has more than one count but fewer than ten. The CDR3 sequence: CASSSEGAYEQYF. As DNA, the CDR3 is TGTGCCAGCAGTTCGGAGGGGGCCTACGAGCAGTACTTC. The rearrangement links TRBV6-5 to TRBJ2-7, with D possibly called TRBD1 or TRBD2 (6 bases each). CDR1 MNHEY and CDR2 SVGAGI come from the germline V gene. The CDR3 extends over 13 amino acids. The V and J ends lost 4 bases and 2 bases respectively, with 9 bases between them.

This clone was seen just once. This chain links TRBV29-1 with TRBJ2-5; weak D call: TRBD2 (5 bases). The CDR3 has 13 residues. V shed 5 bases and J shed 9 bases, with 19 bases lying between them. CDR1 is SQVTM, CDR2 ANQGSEA, per germline. The CDR3 DNA sequence: TGCAGCGTTAGCGGATCGTCCTTGGGATCCCAGTACTTC. This gives the protein CSVSGSSLGSQYF.

J is TRBJ2-7 and V is TRBV28, with D perhaps matching TRBD1 (6 bases). V was shortened by 6 bases and J by 0 bases, with 6 bases between the two germline ends. The CDR3 consists of 12 residues. Germline CDR1 MDHEN, CDR2 SYDVKM. The DNA of the CDR3 is TGTGCCAGCAGACAGGGCTCCTACGAGCAGTACTTC. This translates into CASRQGSYEQYF.

This clone turned up a few times. This rearrangement joins TRBV19 to TRBJ1-5; D uncertain. V was pared by 2 bases and J by 0 bases, with 8 bases between. This CDR3 is 15 amino acids long. Germline assignment: CDR1 LNHDA and CDR2 SQIVND (reference sequence). The CDR3 nucleotides read TGTGCCAGTAGTATACAGGCCGTTAGCAATCAGCCCCAGCATTTT. Its translation: CASSIQAVSNQPQHF.